Listed below are T cell receptor beta chains from one sample, sequenced in a study of T cell responses to AZD1222 COVID-19 vaccine. TCRdb's copy holds only in-frame clones and misses some; the assay was immunoSEQ multiplex PCR. There are 120,000 to 150,000 clones in the sample; about 91% occur only once, and approximately 1.5% lies in the top ten. Sequences were derived from peripheral blood, sampled on day 0 of AZD1222 vaccination. These receptors came from an adult in good health. CDR3s include the opening cysteine and the closing phenylalanine or tryptophan. D genes are given only for firm matches. Size is stated for part of the rows, as once, few or many counts, or as a class when the clone is expanded.

V: TRBV2; D: TRBD1; J: TRBJ1-2; size: NA; DNA: TGTGCCAGCAGTGGGGGACAGGGAGGGATCTATGGCTACACCTTC; CDR3: CASSGGQGGIYGYTF
V: TRBV2; D: TRBD1; J: TRBJ1-1; size: NA; DNA: TGTGCCAGCAGGGTCGGACAGGGAAGAGGTGAAGCTTTCTTT; CDR3: CASRVGQGRGEAFF
V: TRBV11-2; D: NA; J: TRBJ2-1; size: NA; DNA: TGTGCCAGCAGCTTAGCTACCATCGGGAATGAGCAGTTCTTC; CDR3: CASSLATIGNEQFF
V: TRBV11-3; D: TRBD1; J: TRBJ1-4; size: NA; DNA: TGTGCCAGCAGCGCCTCCGGGACAGGGGATGAAAAACTGTTTTTT; CDR3: CASSASGTGDEKLFF
V: TRBV30; D: NA; J: TRBJ1-2; size: NA; DNA: TGTGCCTGGAGTCAGGGACCGACTAACTATGGCTACACCTTC; CDR3: CAWSQGPTNYGYTF
V: TRBV18; D: TRBD2; J: TRBJ2-3; size: NA; DNA: TGTGCCAGCTCACCGCCCCGAAGCGGGGGTAGCACAGATACGCAGTATTTT; CDR3: CASSPPRSGGSTDTQYF
V: TRBV19; D: NA; J: TRBJ2-5; size: NA; DNA: TGTGCCAGTAGTCCGAGACAGTACCAAGAGACCCAGTACTTC; CDR3: CASSPRQYQETQYF
V: TRBV5-6; D: NA; J: TRBJ1-3; size: NA; DNA: TGTGCCAGCAGCGTCCGGGACGGCGACTCTGGAAACACCATATATTTT; CDR3: CASSVRDGDSGNTIYF
V: TRBV6-2/TRBV6-3; D: TRBD2; J: TRBJ2-1; size: NA; DNA: TGTGCCAGCAGCCTTGGAGCGGGGGACTACAATGAGCAGTTCTTC; CDR3: CASSLGAGDYNEQFF
V: TRBV11-3; D: NA; J: TRBJ2-2; size: NA; DNA: TGTGCCAGCAGCCCCCCGAGGGGTTCTCGTGGGGACACCGGGGAGCTGTTTTTT; CDR3: CASSPPRGSRGDTGELFF
V: TRBV19; D: NA; J: TRBJ1-1; size: NA; DNA: TGTGCCAGTAGTATGTGGGGGGGCACTGAAGCTTTCTTT; CDR3: CASSMWGGTEAFF
V: TRBV10-3; D: NA; J: TRBJ2-2; size: NA; DNA: TGTGCCATCAGTGTAGGGCCAGGCCCATTTTCTAAAAACACCGGGGAGCTGTTTTTT; CDR3: CAISVGPGPFSKNTGELFF
V: TRBV5-6; D: TRBD1; J: TRBJ1-6; size: few; DNA: TGTGCCAGCAGCGCCCTCCACAGGGGGCATTCACCCCTCCACTTT; CDR3: CASSALHRGHSPLHF
V: TRBV28; D: NA; J: TRBJ1-2; size: NA; DNA: TGTGCCAGCAGTCCATGGGGGGAGCACTATGGCTACACCTTC; CDR3: CASSPWGEHYGYTF
V: TRBV12-3/TRBV12-4; D: NA; J: TRBJ2-1; size: NA; DNA: TGTGCCAGCAGACTCCGGGTCTGGAATGAGCAGTTCTTC; CDR3: CASRLRVWNEQFF
V: TRBV19; D: NA; J: TRBJ1-1; size: NA; DNA: TGTGCCAGTGTGGACAGCCTGAACACTGAAGCTTTCTTT; CDR3: CASVDSLNTEAFF
V: TRBV19; D: TRBD1; J: TRBJ1-1; size: NA; DNA: TGTGCCAGTAGCTATACAGGGGCTACTGAAGCTTTCTTT; CDR3: CASSYTGATEAFF
V: TRBV28; D: NA; J: TRBJ1-1; size: NA; DNA: TGTGCCAGCACTGTGACAAAGGACCCTGAAGCTTTCTTT; CDR3: CASTVTKDPEAFF
V: TRBV5-6; D: NA; J: TRBJ1-2; size: NA; DNA: TGTGCCAGCAGCTTTTGGGCAGGGTCGTATGGCTACACCTTC; CDR3: CASSFWAGSYGYTF
V: TRBV12-3/TRBV12-4; D: TRBD1; J: TRBJ1-1; size: NA; DNA: TGTGCCAGCAGTCGATATGACAGGGGGGAAGCTTTCTTT; CDR3: CASSRYDRGEAFF
V: TRBV11-3; D: TRBD1; J: TRBJ1-3; size: NA; DNA: TGTGCCAGCAGCCCGCGACAGGGGCCCTCTGGAAACACCATATATTTT; CDR3: CASSPRQGPSGNTIYF
V: TRBV11-3; D: NA; J: TRBJ2-7; size: few; DNA: TGTGCCAGCAGCTTACCTAGCCGCTACGAGCAGTACTTC; CDR3: CASSLPSRYEQYF
V: TRBV24-1; D: NA; J: TRBJ2-1; size: NA; DNA: TGTGCCACCAGTGCCCTATTCTCCGGGGCCTCGGATGAGCAGTTCTTC; CDR3: CATSALFSGASDEQFF
V: TRBV7-2; D: NA; J: TRBJ1-1; size: few; DNA: TGTGCCAGCAGCTTAGATTTGGCCTTCCGGGGGGGAACTGAAGCTTTCTTT; CDR3: CASSLDLAFRGGTEAFF
V: TRBV4-3; D: NA; J: TRBJ1-4; size: NA; DNA: TGCGCCAGCAGCCAAGTAGGGACTGCGGAAAAACTGTTTTTT; CDR3: CASSQVGTAEKLFF
V: TRBV6-5; D: NA; J: TRBJ2-7; size: NA; DNA: TGTGCCAGCAGGAATGTACGGGACGGCTACTACGAGCAGTACTTC; CDR3: CASRNVRDGYYEQYF
V: TRBV7-9; D: TRBD2; J: TRBJ2-7; size: NA; DNA: TGTGCCAGCAGCGGCCCAACTAGCGGGTTCTCCTACGAGCAGTACTTC; CDR3: CASSGPTSGFSYEQYF
V: TRBV5-1; D: NA; J: TRBJ1-1; size: NA; DNA: TGCGCCAGCAGCCCCGGCCGGGGGGGGAGCACTGAAGCTTTCTTT; CDR3: CASSPGRGGSTEAFF
V: TRBV4-3; D: NA; J: TRBJ2-2; size: once; DNA: TGCGCCAGCAGCCAAGGCGCGGGGGCTGCGGGGGAGCTGTTTTTT; CDR3: CASSQGAGAAGELFF
V: TRBV4-3; D: NA; J: TRBJ2-7; size: NA; DNA: TGCGCCAGCAGCCAAGATACTGGGATCCACTCCTACGAGCAGTACTTC; CDR3: CASSQDTGIHSYEQYF
V: TRBV6-6; D: NA; J: TRBJ1-4; size: NA; DNA: TGTGCCAGCAGGAAAGTAGCAACTAATGAAAAACTGTTTTTT; CDR3: CASRKVATNEKLFF
V: TRBV28; D: NA; J: TRBJ1-1; size: NA; DNA: TGTGCCAGCAGTTTATCTCGGGGGAACACTGAAGCTTTCTTT; CDR3: CASSLSRGNTEAFF
V: TRBV28; D: TRBD1; J: TRBJ2-7; size: once; DNA: TGTGCCAGCAGTTTGTGGGACAGGGCCTACGAGCAGTACTTC; CDR3: CASSLWDRAYEQYF
V: TRBV4-3; D: TRBD1; J: TRBJ1-6; size: NA; DNA: TGCGCCAGCAGCTTGGACAGGGGAGATTCACCCCTCCACTTT; CDR3: CASSLDRGDSPLHF
V: TRBV27; D: NA; J: TRBJ1-1; size: NA; DNA: TGTGCCAGCAGTTTTACCGGGAGCCCTGAAGCTTTCTTT; CDR3: CASSFTGSPEAFF
V: TRBV9; D: NA; J: TRBJ2-1; size: NA; DNA: TGTGCCAGCAGCGTTCAGGGACCCAATGAGCAGTTCTTC; CDR3: CASSVQGPNEQFF
V: TRBV19; D: NA; J: TRBJ1-4; size: few; DNA: TGTGCCAGTAGTAAGGGGATGGTGGCAAAACTGTTTTTT; CDR3: CASSKGMVAKLFF
V: TRBV10-3; D: NA; J: TRBJ1-2; size: NA; DNA: TGTGCCATCAGTGAGTCCCTGACGGCGATCTATGGCTACACCTTC; CDR3: CAISESLTAIYGYTF
V: TRBV11-2; D: NA; J: TRBJ1-6; size: NA; DNA: TGTGCCAGCAGCCCACCGACACCTAATTCACCCCTCCACTTT; CDR3: CASSPPTPNSPLHF
V: TRBV5-3; D: TRBD2; J: TRBJ2-1; size: NA; DNA: TGTGCCGGGACCGGGGGGGTCCTAGATCCCTACAATGAGCAGTTCTTC; CDR3: CAGTGGVLDPYNEQFF
V: TRBV28; D: NA; J: TRBJ2-7; size: NA; DNA: TGTGCCAGCAGATCTCGACAGGGAGGGTCCTACGAGCAGTACTTC; CDR3: CASRSRQGGSYEQYF
V: TRBV20-1; D: NA; J: TRBJ2-7; size: NA; DNA: TGCAGTGCCCGCGAGGCCTACGAGCAGTACTTC; CDR3: CSAREAYEQYF
V: TRBV5-1; D: NA; J: TRBJ1-4; size: NA; DNA: TGCGCCAGCAGCCCGACAGTGGCTACTAATGAAAAACTGTTTTTT; CDR3: CASSPTVATNEKLFF